This TCR beta chain was recorded in a study of PD-1 blockade in classical Hodgkin lymphoma. Study-wide points: The diversity seen at baseline in complete responders resembled that of newly diagnosed patients. By cycle point C4D1, TCR diversity had risen significantly in CD4+ cells (but not CD8+ cells).

Time point noted: cycle 4 day 1 (C4D1), after less than seven weeks of nivolumab. Every one of the patients relapsed after autologous stem cell transplantation (brentuximab vedotin exposure was variable). Clones were sequenced by immunoSEQ multiplex PCR, and TCRdb holds only the in-frame ones, with some missing. The profile covers around 31,000 clones, with around 85% appearing a single time and roughly a sixth taken by the ten largest. Regarding this clone: Its antigen is unknown.

The CDR3 extends over 14 amino acids. Germline CDR1 is SGDLS and CDR2 is YYNGEE. V was pared by 1 base and J by 5 bases, with 12 bases between. The chain combines TRBV9 with TRBJ1-1, with a weak D call TRBD1 (6 bases). The origin of this receptor is a human donor with classical Hodgkin lymphoma. The sequencing used peripheral blood mononuclear cells (PBMCs), collected before the fourth cycle of nivolumab. This CDR3 reads CASSVRGLGTEAFF. The CDR3 region has the DNA TGTGCCAGCAGCGTACGGGGGCTAGGGACTGAAGCTTTCTTT.